This T cell receptor (beta chain) was obtained from a study of control samples from healthy donors and cancer patients. Assay: immunoSEQ multiplex PCR; the TCRdb copy retains only in-frame clones and omits some. The sample includes 130,000 or so clones, just under 90% of them seen just once. CDR1 and CDR2 (germline): MDHEN, SYDVKM. Trimming removed 7 bases from V and 6 bases from J; junction bases left unmatched: 8. CDR3 length: 13 amino acids. The chain recombines TRBV28 with TRBJ2-5; 7 positions match TRBD1. This clonotype originated in a man aged 50 to 59 with head and neck cancer. Sequencing used PBMCs. The chain's CDR3 is CASTRGNGKTQYF. The DNA for the CDR3 is TGTGCCAGCACCAGGGGGAATGGAAAGACCCAGTACTTC.